Below, one T cell receptor (beta chain) is given with its context. Its antigen remains undetermined. Base qualities are not recorded, but no much larger clone differs from it by a single base. The sample is drawn from a study of blood T cell repertoires in COVID-19 (dated by TCRdb to the early 2020s). Regarding the complete study: Samples covering the acute and convalescent phases of COVID-19 were provided by collaborators in the United States, Italy and Spain. The prospective study material was composed of cDNA or gDNA derived from T cells, B-cell-depleted T cells, or PBMCs. Deeply sampled blood TCRbeta repertoires from subjects exposed to, actively infected with, or recovered from COVID-19 were included in the dataset. The repertoires were released in a freely available public database meant as a resource for research on the immune response to SARS-CoV-2. The samples were drawn from the first 160 participants of the ongoing ImmuneRACE study and from 1,254 subjects provided by 6 global collaborators. A de-identified subject ID, COVID-19 status, age in years and sex were almost always included in the sample metadata. HLA class I and class II types, where available, came from metadata supplied by the sample provider rather than from assay-based typing.

Overall study outcomes, separate from this receptor: The quantity of clinical and demographic metadata differed by source and by participant and was supplied without curation.

TCRbeta CDR3 regions were amplified from genomic DNA by means of the immunoSEQ Assay, a bias-controlled multiplex PCR. In the paper's pipeline: The number of nucleated cells in each sample was estimated from the amplification of reference gene primers within the assay. Sequence reads were collapsed and filtered to measure the absolute abundance of every unique TCRbeta CDR3 rearrangement. For each sample, productive Simpson clonality was calculated as the square root of Simpson's diversity index across productive rearrangements. The immuneACCESS repertoire file appears here via TCRdb, limited to in-frame rearrangements. These files lack a portion of the clones; in checked studies, under half of the deficit traces to unresolved V genes, and the cause of the others is not known. The D gene and trimming were derived from the DNA, and the V and J assignments and clone size from that table. In this sample the table shows under 300,000 clones, 80% to 95% of which occur a single time. 0.83% of the sample is in the top ten clones.

The CDR3, from cysteine to phenylalanine, totals 12 residues. Kept here is only the CDR3 DNA, which spans 36 bases and is read in frame from base 1. One collaborating source in Seattle enrolled patients during active infection and followed them longitudinally through the course of disease. The collaborating institutions used their own protocols to collect whole blood in K2EDTA tubes. For TCRbeta analysis, collaborator samples were shipped as frozen whole blood, as isolated PBMCs, or as DNA extracted from either sample type. The V and J segments used are TRBV21-1 and TRBJ1-1. TRBV21-1 is flagged as a pseudogene. The sequenced sample consisted of peripheral blood. This TCR derives from a man aged 25-45 years with COVID-19, enrolled during active disease. The CDR3 region has the sequence CASSKGRLEAFF. The bases are TGTGCCAGCAGCAAAGGGCGGTTAGAAGCTTTCTTT.